The 12 T cell receptor beta chains given below trace back to one sample, sequenced in a study of regulatory T cells in long-lasting Graves disease. Stated time point: newly diagnosed GD, antithyroid drugs for less than 3 months. RNA from PBMCs was the source of the TCR library. Both iRepertoire HTBI primers and Arm-PCR of CDR3 regions were used to build the TCR beta libraries. TCRdb called the multiplex PCR reads again in MiXCR, with one record for every CDR3 protein. Among around 400,000 distinct CDR3 sequences, approximately 12% were seen once, and the ten largest hold under 20%. The same sample was also studied in work on T cells in Graves' hyperthyroidism and ophthalmopathy.

The sequences come from peripheral blood mononuclear cells (PBMCs), collected at new diagnosis, from a patient treated with antithyroid drugs. These receptors were obtained from a woman aged 18-29 years with Graves disease.

This clonotype was seen ten or more times. The chain uses TRBV11-2 and TRBJ1-5, with D hard to call. Looked up from germline, CDR1 is SGHAT and CDR2 is FQNNGV. The CDR3 runs to 13 residues. V lost 5 bases and J lost 4, with 9 bases in between. CDR3 DNA: TGTGCCAGCAGCCGATCCGGTAATCAGCCCCAGCATTTT. Amino acids: CASSRSGNQPQHF.

This clonotype was found a few times. V gene TRBV24-1 combines with J gene TRBJ1-1; D unclear. Between the trimmed V and J ends, which lost 3 bases and 1 base, there was a span of 14 bases. The germline V gene has CDR1 KGHDR and CDR2 SFDVKD. The CDR3 spans 16 residues. In DNA, the CDR3 is TGTGCCACCAGTGATGCTCGGTCCATGAAGAACACTGAAGCTTTCTTT. Residues: CATSDARSMKNTEAFF.

This clonotype was observed at least ten times. The chain links TRBV12-3 or TRBV12-4 to TRBJ2-7; 9 bases fit TRBD1. The CDR3 extends over 15 amino acids. V was clipped by 5 bases and J by 1 base; unmatched bases: 6. CDR3 nucleotides: TGTGCCAGCAGTAAACCGGGACAGGGATCCTACGAGCAGTACGTC. Translated: CASSKPGQGSYEQYV.

This clonotype was counted at least ten times. This sequence joins TRBV7-3 and TRBJ2-7, with 9 bases aligning to TRBD2. Germline V gene sequence: CDR1 SGHTA, CDR2 FQGTGA. The CDR3 runs to 15 residues. J lost 4 bases, V lost 3 bases, and 7 bases had no gene match. CDR3 sequence (DNA): TGTGCCAGCAGCTTGGGCGGGAGGGCCGGTTACGAGCAGTACTTC. Translation gives CASSLGGRAGYEQYF.

This clonotype was detected many times. This sequence joins TRBV12-3 or TRBV12-4 and TRBJ2-7; 7 bases match TRBD1. The ends lost 6 bases at V and 7 bases at J; junction bases unmatched: 12. The length of the CDR3 is 14 residues. CDR3 sequence (DNA): TGTGCCAGCAGAGAACAGGGGCCGAGGCTGGAGCAGTACTTC. This translates into CASREQGPRLEQYF.

This clonotype was picked up a small number of times. J is TRBJ2-2 and V is TRBV2, with 13 bases that match TRBD2. This CDR3 is 17 amino acids long. The J segment lost 5 bases and the V segment lost 10 bases, leaving 13 bases of the junction unmatched. The germline gives CDR1 SNHLY, CDR2 FYNNEI. In DNA form, the CDR3 reads TGTGCCATCATTCGGACTAGCGGGAGCCTGGTAACCGGGGAGCTGTTTTTT. Its translation is CAIIRTSGSLVTGELFF.

This clonotype was picked up a small number of times. The chain joins TRBV7-2 to TRBJ2-7, with D possibly called TRBD1 or TRBD2 (5 bases each). Trimming stripped 5 bases from V and 3 bases from J, with 11 bases between. This CDR3 contains 13 residues. Per germline, CDR1 SGHTA and CDR2 FQGNSA. As DNA, the CDR3 is TGTGCCAGCAGCAAGGGACGTCACTACGAGCAGTACTTC. Its translation: CASSKGRHYEQYF. The full variable domain, in which reference TRBV7-2 and TRBJ2-7 provide the parts outside the CDR3, is GAGVSQSPSNKVTEKGKDVELRCDPISGHTALYWYRQSLGQGLEFLIYFQGNSAPDKSGLPSDRFSAERTGGSVSTLTIQRTQQEDSAVYLCASSKGRHYEQYFGPGTRLTVT.

This clonotype has at least ten counts. The chain joins TRBV20-1 to TRBJ2-2; 11 bases are a match to TRBD2. V dropped 3 bases and J dropped 0; count of bases not matched to a gene: 18. CDR1 is DFQATT and CDR2 is SNEGSKA in the germline V gene (reference sequence). The CDR3 is 21 residues long. The CDR3 DNA follows: TGCAGTGCTAGTCTCTTAGCGGGAGGGCCCGATCTGTTGGCGAACACCGGGGAGCTGTTTTTT. Translation gives CSASLLAGGPDLLANTGELFF.

This clonotype was seen at least ten times. The rearrangement links TRBV7-2 to TRBJ1-5; possible D gene TRBD1, 6 bases. In germline, CDR1 is SGHTA, CDR2 FQGNSA. Trimming pared 4 bases from V and 2 bases from J, leaving 12 bases between. The CDR3 covers 15 residues. The CDR3 region has the DNA TGTGCCAGCAGCTCAGCCGGGGGGCGCAATCAGCCCCAGCATTTT. As protein: CASSSAGGRNQPQHF. Full variable domain (rest looked up from reference TRBV7-2 and TRBJ1-5): GAGVSQSPSNKVTEKGKDVELRCDPISGHTALYWYRQSLGQGLEFLIYFQGNSAPDKSGLPSDRFSAERTGGSVSTLTIQRTQQEDSAVYLCASSSAGGRNQPQHFGDGTRLSIL.

The gene calls are TRBV6-1 and TRBJ2-7; unclear D gene. Trimming removed 6 bases from V and 4 bases from J, with 13 bases in between. Germline loops: CDR1 MNHNS, CDR2 SASEGT. The CDR3 runs 13 residues. The DNA for the CDR3 is TGTGCCAGCAGCCGTACTTTGAGGTACGAGCAGTACGTC. It translates to CASSRTLRYEQYV.

This clonotype appeared many times. This sequence joins TRBV28 and TRBJ2-3; no definite D call. V shed 3 bases and J shed 3 bases, with 13 bases lying between them. CDR1 MDHEN and CDR2 SYDVKM come from the germline V gene. This CDR3 is 15 amino acids long. The CDR3 region has the DNA TGTGCCAGCAGTTTCCTCGGTAGAGCGACAGATACGCAGTATTTT. Residues: CASSFLGRATDTQYF.

The chain combines TRBV19 with TRBJ1-6, with 9 nucleotides matching TRBD1. This CDR3 has 18 residues. J gave up 8 bases and V 0 bases, and 11 bases lay outside the gene matches. Per germline, CDR1 LNHDA and CDR2 SQIVND (reference sequence). For the CDR3, the DNA is TGTGCCAGTAGTATAGATCTATTCTCGGGACAGGGATATTCACCCCTCCACTTT. Protein product: CASSIDLFSGQGYSPLHF.